The clone carrying this TCR beta chain was seen a few times. The record originates from a study of blood T cell repertoires in COVID-19. Recruitment covered 20 to 25 US areas and drew participants whose ages spanned roughly 18 to 100 years. Donors were grouped by their self-reported clinical history. In the original analysis: Amplifying reference gene primers gave estimates of nucleated cell counts. This table comes from immunoSEQ multiplex PCR, and its TCRdb copy is limited to in-frame clones, with some not included. The V and J calls and clone size were taken over from that table, and D and trimming were inferred from the DNA. The table lists 200,000 to 250,000 clones, about four fifths of them singletons. Germline V gives CDR1 SNHLY, CDR2 FYNNEI. Trimming removed 4 bases at V and 0 bases at J, with 13 bases between. CDR3 size: 16 residues.

This TCR was sampled from a woman aged 55-69 years who had recovered from COVID-19. Sequencing used PBMCs or T cells enriched from blood (not recorded which). This sequence joins TRBV2 and TRBJ1-5; the D gene is possibly TRBD1 (6 bases). The CDR3 spells CASSASRGSSNQPQHF. In DNA form, the CDR3 reads TGTGCCAGCAGTGCCTCCAGGGGCTCTAGCAATCAGCCCCAGCATTTT.